Below are 30 T cell receptor beta chains sequenced from a single sample in a study of human T cells and chemical hapten exposure. Time point defined: healthy volunteer bleed at 6 weeks. Someone pulled total RNA out of unfractionated whole blood. TCRdb used MiXCR to reprocess the RACE reads, holding one entry per CDR3 protein. Seen here are more than 75,000 distinct CDR3 sequences, over 7% observed once, and the top ten hold around 1.4%. Source material: whole blood. These receptors came from a male donor in good health. Some clones in this sample may be carry-over from other donors' samples.

Only a few counts were recorded for this clonotype. The chain carries TRBV5-5 and TRBJ1-5, with TRBD1 matching over 9 bases. Germline V CDR1 and CDR2: SGHKS, YYEKEE (reference sequence). This CDR3 spans 15 amino acids. Trimming removed 2 bases from V and 5 bases from J; junction bases left unmatched: 5. For the CDR3, the DNA is TGTGCCAGCAGCTTAGGGACAGGGACTGATCAGCCCCAGCATTTT. Protein: CASSLGTGTDQPQHF. The complete variable domain, with remaining parts taken from reference TRBV5-5 and TRBJ1-5, reads DAGVTQSPTHLIKTRGQQVTLRCSPISGHKSVSWYQQVLGQGPQFIFQYYEKEERGRGNFPDRFSARQFPNYSSELNVNALLLGDSALYLCASSLGTGTDQPQHFGDGTRLSIL.

The chain recombines TRBV2 with TRBJ2-7; no reliable D call. With 3 bases removed from V and 6 bases from J, the gap between germline ends came to 3 bases. The CDR3 is 10 amino acids. Germline-derived CDR1 and CDR2 are SNHLY and FYNNEI. In nucleotides, the CDR3 is TGTGCCAGCAGTGAGAGCGAGCAGTACTTC. This gives the protein CASSESEQYF. Supplemented by reference TRBV2 and TRBJ2-7, the full variable domain reads EPEVTQTPSHQVTQMGQEVILRCVPISNHLYFYWYRQILGQKVEFLVSFYNNEISEKSEIFDDQFSVERPDGSNFTLKIRSTKLEDSAMYFCASSESEQYFGPGTRLTVT.

This clonotype was seen a few times. The V call is TRBV6-5, the J call TRBJ1-1; 7 bases line up with TRBD1. Losses at the gene ends were 2 bases for V and 5 bases for J; bases not matched to a gene: 8. This CDR3 is 15 amino acids long. Looked up from germline, CDR1 is MNHEY and CDR2 is SVGAGI. The CDR3 region is CASSYTDRESTEAFF. In nucleotides, the CDR3 is TGTGCCAGCAGTTACACTGACAGGGAGAGTACTGAAGCTTTCTTT.

The chain links TRBV7-2 to TRBJ2-7; 14 nucleotides line up with TRBD2. The V segment lost 0 bases and the J segment 2 bases; nucleotides outside the gene matches: 3. Germline lookup yields CDR1 SGHTA and CDR2 FQGNSA. The CDR3 contains 17 residues. CDR3 in DNA: TGTGCCAGCAGCTTAGCGAAGACTAGCGGGGGGGCCTACGAGCAGTACTTC. Encoded protein: CASSLAKTSGGAYEQYF.

The gene calls are TRBV6-1 and TRBJ1-4, with a possible D match to TRBD1 (6 bases). V was cut by 0 bases and J by 0 bases, with 11 bases left in between. CDR3 length: 17 amino acids. Germline V gives CDR1 MNHNS, CDR2 SASEGT. The CDR3 coding sequence is TGTGCCAGCAGTGAAGCGGGTTGGACAGCAACTAATGAAAAACTGTTTTTT. This sequence encodes CASSEAGWTATNEKLFF.

This clonotype was counted a few times. The CDR3 is CASSFYVGGSYEQYF. CDR3 DNA sequence: TGTGCCAGCAGTTTCTACGTCGGGGGGTCCTACGAGCAGTACTTC. The J gene is TRBJ2-7, the V gene TRBV6-5, with 7 bases fitting TRBD2. With 4 bases clipped from V and 1 base from J, the junction kept 7 bases outside the gene matches. The CDR3 totals 15 residues. CDR1 and CDR2 (germline): MNHEY, SVGAGI.

The chain combines TRBV2 with TRBJ1-6; D not resolved. CDR1 is SNHLY, CDR2 FYNNEI, per germline. Trimming pared 3 bases from V and 0 bases from J, leaving 6 bases between. The length of the CDR3 is 15 residues. CDR3 bases: TGTGCCAGCAGTGATAGCAGCTCCTATAATTCACCCCTCCACTTT. It yields the protein CASSDSSSYNSPLHF.

This chain uses TRBV12-3 or TRBV12-4 with TRBJ2-1; D is unclear. V lost 5 bases and J lost 0, with 8 bases in between. The CDR3 is made up of 14 amino acids. CDR3 bases: TGTGCCAGCAGTACACCAAGCTCCTACAATGAGCAGTTCTTC. This gives the protein CASSTPSSYNEQFF.

The chain couples TRBV5-5 to TRBJ1-1, with a weak D call TRBD1 (5 bases). Germline V gene lookup returns CDR1 SGHKS and CDR2 YYEKEE (reference sequence). With 0 bases removed from V and 5 bases from J, the gap between germline ends came to 11 bases. The CDR3 has 14 amino acids. CDR3 in DNA: TGTGCCAGCAGCTTGGTTGGGGGAGGGACTGAAGCTTTCTTT. The encoded protein is CASSLVGGGTEAFF. Complete variable domain (other parts from reference TRBV5-5 and TRBJ1-1): DAGVTQSPTHLIKTRGQQVTLRCSPISGHKSVSWYQQVLGQGPQFIFQYYEKEERGRGNFPDRFSARQFPNYSSELNVNALLLGDSALYLCASSLVGGGTEAFFGQGTRLTVV.

This clonotype turned up a few times. V gene TRBV6-1 combines with J gene TRBJ2-7, with D perhaps TRBD1 (5 bases). In germline, CDR1 is MNHNS, CDR2 SASEGT. CDR3 length equals 16 residues. The V end lost 3 bases, the J end lost 0 bases, and 15 bases lay between the germline ends. DNA of the CDR3: TGTGCCAGCAGTGATCCGACAGCCACGAGCTCCTACGAGCAGTACTTC. Translating gives CASSDPTATSSYEQYF.

The genes are TRBV7-2 and TRBJ1-1, with D possibly being TRBD1 (5 bases). Germline CDR1 and CDR2: SGHTA and FQGNSA. The CDR3 has 14 residues. The ends were cut back, 2 bases at V and 6 bases at J, with 13 bases in the middle. CDR3 DNA: TGTGCCAGCAGCTTAAATGGCAGGGCGGCTGAAGCTTTCTTT. As protein: CASSLNGRAAEAFF.

This clonotype has a count of ten or more. This chain connects TRBV20-1 to TRBJ2-1, with D maybe TRBD2 (6 bases). The CDR3 contains 14 residues. CDR1 is DFQATT, CDR2 SNEGSKA, per germline (reference sequence). The ends were cut back, 5 bases at V and 0 bases at J, with 11 bases in the middle. Here the CDR3 DNA reads TGCAGTGCTGTTAGCGGTTTCTCCTACAATGAGCAGTTCTTC. Protein: CSAVSGFSYNEQFF.

The chain has TRBV7-2 and TRBJ2-5; D perhaps matches TRBD2 (5 bases). The CDR3 sequence is 12 residues long. Trimming left V 5 bases short and J 4 bases short, with 8 bases between. CDR1 is SGHTA and CDR2 is FQGNSA in the germline V gene. The DNA for the CDR3 is TGTGCCAGCAGCGGTGGAGGAGAGACCCAGTACTTC. It encodes CASSGGGETQYF.

The V and J genes are TRBV12-3 or TRBV12-4 and TRBJ2-3, with TRBD2 identical over 8 bases. The CDR3 length is 13 residues. The junction had 1 base not matched to a gene; V was cut back by 4 bases and J by 4 bases. The CDR3 bases are TGTGCCAGCAGTTCCGGGAGGGCAGATACGCAGTATTTT. It translates to CASSSGRADTQYF.

This clonotype was observed at least ten times. The V call is TRBV7-8, the J call TRBJ1-1; D remains ambiguous. This CDR3 has 14 amino acids. The V gene's germline CDR1 is SGHVS and CDR2 FQNEAQ. V shed 2 bases and J shed 5 bases, with 12 bases lying between them. CDR3 in DNA: TGTGCCAGCAGCTTAAAGGGAGAGGAAACTGAAGCTTTCTTT. It translates to CASSLKGEETEAFF.

This rearrangement joins TRBV29-1 to TRBJ1-2, with a tentative D call TRBD1 (5 bases). Trimming took off 1 base at V and 3 bases at J, with 12 bases between the two ends. The CDR3 runs 14 residues. The germline V gene encodes CDR1 SQVTM and CDR2 ANQGSEA. The CDR3 protein is CSVEVTEGYYGYTF. Written as DNA, the CDR3 is TGCAGCGTTGAAGTAACAGAGGGGTACTATGGCTACACCTTC. Variable domain in full (rest from reference TRBV29-1 and TRBJ1-2): SAVISQKPSRDICQRGTSLTIQCQVDSQVTMMFWYRQQPGQSLTLIATANQGSEATYESGFVIDKFPISRPNLTFSTLTVSNMSPEDSSIYLCSVEVTEGYYGYTFGSGTRLTVV.

The chain combines TRBV5-1 with TRBJ2-7, with D perhaps matching TRBD2 (6 bases). V was shortened by 6 bases and J by 4 bases, with 14 bases between the two germline ends. The germline V gene has CDR1 SGHRS and CDR2 YFSETQ. The CDR3 loop spans 13 amino acids. The CDR3 DNA sequence: TGCGCCAGCACGCGGGACTTAAAATACGAGCAGTACTTC. This translates into CASTRDLKYEQYF.

CDR3 protein: CASSLWLERATPDTQYF. For the CDR3, the DNA is TGCGCCAGCAGCTTGTGGCTGGAGCGGGCAACTCCAGATACGCAGTATTTT. The V call is TRBV5-1, the J call TRBJ2-3; D is perhaps TRBD2 (6 bases). In germline, CDR1 is SGHRS, CDR2 YFSETQ. The V and J ends lost 1 base and 4 bases respectively, with 19 bases between them. This CDR3 region has 17 residues.

This clonotype was seen a few times. The DNA of the CDR3 is TGTGCCAGCAGTTTAGCCCTAAACTCTGGGGCGGAGACCCAGTACTTC. This codes for CASSLALNSGAETQYF. V and J are TRBV12-3 or TRBV12-4 and TRBJ2-5; weak D call: TRBD1 (5 bases). The CDR3 sequence is 16 residues long. V shed 0 bases and J shed 5 bases, with 16 bases lying between them.

This clonotype was seen a handful of times. The chain couples TRBV12-3 or TRBV12-4 to TRBJ1-2; D possibly corresponds to TRBD1 (6 bases). There are 12 residues in the CDR3. Trimming took off 5 bases at V and 8 bases at J, with 12 bases between the two ends. For the CDR3, the DNA is TGTGCCAGCAGTCAGGGGCCGAGCGGCTACACCTTC. This gives the protein CASSQGPSGYTF.

The rearrangement joins TRBV5-1 to TRBJ2-5; 8 bases fit TRBD1. The CDR3 sequence is 13 residues long. The germline V gene has CDR1 SGHRS and CDR2 YFSETQ. The junction had 6 bases not matched to a gene; V was cut back by 6 bases and J by 5 bases. The CDR3 DNA reads TGCGCCAGCATGTCTCAGGGGGCGGAGACCCAGTACTTC. It is translated as CASMSQGAETQYF. The full variable domain, completed using reference TRBV5-1 and TRBJ2-5, is KAGVTQTPRYLIKTRGQQVTLSCSPISGHRSVSWYQQTPGQGLQFLFEYFSETQRNKGNFPGRFSGRQFSNSRSEMNVSTLELGDSALYLCASMSQGAETQYFGPGTRLLVL.

This clonotype was seen many times. This chain joins TRBV5-1 and TRBJ2-3; 15 nucleotides line up with TRBD2. The CDR3 extends over 19 amino acids. The germline V gene encodes CDR1 SGHRS and CDR2 YFSETQ. The ends lost 0 bases at V and 2 bases at J; junction bases unmatched: 7. Here the CDR3 DNA reads TGCGCCAGCAGCTTGGGCCCCGGGACTAGCGGGAGGTACACAGATACGCAGTATTTT. Its translation: CASSLGPGTSGRYTDTQYF.

The chain is built from TRBV27 and TRBJ1-1; 7 bases fit TRBD1. This CDR3 contains 14 residues. Germline V lookup: CDR1 MNHEY, CDR2 SMNVEV (reference sequence). V lost 4 bases to trimming and J lost 7 bases; unmatched junction nucleotides: 9. In nucleotides, the CDR3 is TGTGCCAGCAGTTCCACCGGACAGGCGGATGAAGCTTTCTTT. Translated: CASSSTGQADEAFF.

This clonotype occurred a few times. The rearrangement joins TRBV27 to TRBJ1-1; possibly TRBD1 for D (5 bases). In germline, CDR1 is MNHEY, CDR2 SMNVEV (reference sequence). This CDR3 comprises 13 residues. Trimming took 4 bases from V and 4 from J, leaving 10 bases between them. CDR3 coding DNA: TGTGCCAGCAGTTCGTCAGGGAGCACTGAAGCTTTCTTT. Its protein is CASSSSGSTEAFF.

In this sample, this clonotype turned up a few times. The chain uses TRBV3-1 and TRBJ2-5; 11 bases align to TRBD2. V lost 4 bases and J lost 1; bases outside the gene matches: 5. Germline V gene data show CDR1 as LGHDT and CDR2 as YNNKEL (reference sequence). This CDR3 has 16 amino acids. CDR3 nucleotides: TGTGCCAGCAGCCCGGGACTAGCGGTACCCCAAGAGACCCAGTACTTC. Residues: CASSPGLAVPQETQYF.

The chain carries TRBV7-2 and TRBJ1-6; the match to TRBD1 covers 10 bases. CDR1 is SGHTA and CDR2 is FQGNSA in the germline V gene. The CDR3 covers 12 residues. V dropped 5 bases and J dropped 14; count of bases not matched to a gene: 3. This CDR3 is CASSLDRGALHF. The CDR3 DNA reads TGTGCCAGCAGCCTGGACAGGGGGGCCCTCCACTTT.

This chain uses TRBV4-1 with TRBJ2-3, with 8 bases aligning to TRBD2. V lost 0 bases to trimming and J lost 2 bases; unmatched junction nucleotides: 10. The germline V gene encodes CDR1 MGHRA and CDR2 YSYEKL. The CDR3 sequence is 18 residues long. The CDR3 region has the DNA TGCGCCAGCAGCCAAGATCCGGTTTTAGCGGGGAACACAGATACGCAGTATTTT. Encoded protein: CASSQDPVLAGNTDTQYF.

This clonotype was counted ten times or more. The chain carries TRBV12-3 or TRBV12-4 and TRBJ1-2; possibly TRBD1 for D (5 bases). The CDR3 is 14 amino acids. The V gene lost 6 bases and the J gene lost 4 bases, with 15 bases spanning the gap. The CDR3 DNA sequence: TGTGCCAGCAGCCCCGACAGTTATTTCTATGGCTACACCTTC. It translates to CASSPDSYFYGYTF.

This clonotype was found many times. The gene calls are TRBV7-2 and TRBJ2-6; D might be TRBD1 (6 bases). This CDR3 has 18 amino acids. Between the trimmed V and J ends, which lost 4 bases and 1 base, there was a span of 17 bases. Germline V CDR1 and CDR2: SGHTA, FQGNSA. The DNA for the CDR3 is TGTGCCAGCAGCTCATCCGGGACATGGGGATCTGGGGCCAACGTCCTGACTTTC. The encoded protein is CASSSSGTWGSGANVLTF.

In nucleotides, the CDR3 is TGTGCCATCAGTCCCTCCGGGTGGCAGGACTACGAGCAGTACTTC. Translated: CAISPSGWQDYEQYF. V is TRBV10-3 and J is TRBJ2-7; D is ambiguous. The CDR3 extends over 15 amino acids. The V gene's germline CDR1 is ENHRY and CDR2 SYGVKD. V shed 5 bases and J shed 3 bases, with 17 bases lying between them.